These T cell receptor beta chains were read from a single sample in a study of cytomegalovirus exposure and HLA in healthy donors. Clones were sequenced by immunoSEQ multiplex PCR, and TCRdb holds only the in-frame ones, with some missing. The sample holds about 59,000 clones, 75% to 85% seen once. What was sequenced was PBMCs. All receptors come from a human donor in good health. Both conserved end residues are part of each CDR3. A D gene is named only where the DNA matches it firmly. The size entry is marked missing in some rows and otherwise reads once, few, many or a size class.

V gene: TRBV10-3; clone size: -; D gene: -; J gene: TRBJ1-3; CDR3 DNA: TGTGCCATCAGTGAGGGGCTATTGAGAGACTCTGGAAACACCATATATTTT; CDR3 protein: CAISEGLLRDSGNTIYF
V gene: TRBV4-2; clone size: -; D gene: TRBD1; J gene: TRBJ2-2; CDR3 DNA: TGTGCCAGCAGCCAAGAAGACAGGGAAACAGCCGGGGAGCTGTTTTTT; CDR3 protein: CASSQEDRETAGELFF
V gene: TRBV18; clone size: -; D gene: TRBD1; J gene: TRBJ2-5; CDR3 DNA: TGTGCCAGCTCACAACGAGGGGGGACAGGGGGTGCTTCGTCGGAGACCCAGTACTTC; CDR3 protein: CASSQRGGTGGASSETQYF
V gene: TRBV4-2; clone size: -; D gene: TRBD2; J gene: TRBJ2-2; CDR3 DNA: TGTGGTAGCGGGGTGAACACCGGGGAGCTGTTTTTT; CDR3 protein: CGSGVNTGELFF
V gene: TRBV5-5; clone size: -; D gene: TRBD2; J gene: TRBJ2-5; CDR3 DNA: TGTGCCAGCACCGGGAGGACGGGGGAGGAGACCCAGTACTTC; CDR3 protein: CASTGRTGEETQYF
V gene: TRBV6-5; clone size: -; D gene: TRBD1; J gene: TRBJ2-3; CDR3 DNA: TGTGCCAGCTGCAGACAGGGGGCCGGGGCAGGTACGCAGTATTTT; CDR3 protein: CASCRQGAGAGTQYF
V gene: TRBV6-1; clone size: -; D gene: TRBD2; J gene: TRBJ2-3; CDR3 DNA: TGTGCCAGCAGAGCGCTAGCGGGAGGCCAAGATACGCAGTATTTT; CDR3 protein: CASRALAGGQDTQYF
V gene: TRBV7-3; clone size: -; D gene: -; J gene: TRBJ1-2; CDR3 DNA: TGTGCCAGCAGCTTAAGTGGACACCTAAACTATGGCTACACCTTC; CDR3 protein: CASSLSGHLNYGYTF
V gene: TRBV13; clone size: -; D gene: -; J gene: TRBJ1-2; CDR3 DNA: TGTGCCAGCAGCCTCGTCCGCAGTACCGCCTATGGCTACACCTTC; CDR3 protein: CASSLVRSTAYGYTF
V gene: TRBV4-3; clone size: -; D gene: -; J gene: TRBJ1-2; CDR3 DNA: TGCGCCAGCAGCGTAACAGGGATGTTGGGCTATGGCTACACCTTC; CDR3 protein: CASSVTGMLGYGYTF
V gene: TRBV10-3; clone size: -; D gene: TRBD1; J gene: TRBJ2-1; CDR3 DNA: TGTGCCGCCCAGACAGGGGGAGCCTACAATGAGCAGTTCTTC; CDR3 protein: CAAQTGGAYNEQFF
V gene: TRBV7-2; clone size: few; D gene: -; J gene: TRBJ1-6; CDR3 DNA: TGTGCCAGCAGCAGGACAGAAGATAATTCACCCCTCCACTTT; CDR3 protein: CASSRTEDNSPLHF
V gene: TRBV11-1; clone size: -; D gene: -; J gene: TRBJ1-1; CDR3 DNA: TGTGCCAGCAGCTTAAACCCGGGCCGGGGTTCTGAAGCTTTCTTT; CDR3 protein: CASSLNPGRGSEAFF
V gene: TRBV2; clone size: -; D gene: TRBD1; J gene: TRBJ2-7; CDR3 DNA: TGTGCCAGCATTAGGGACAGGATAGATTCCTACGAGCAGTACTTC; CDR3 protein: CASIRDRIDSYEQYF
V gene: TRBV6-4; clone size: once; D gene: -; J gene: TRBJ1-1; CDR3 DNA: TGTGCCAGCAGTGACTCAGCAGGTACGAACACTGAAGCTTTCTTT; CDR3 protein: CASSDSAGTNTEAFF
V gene: TRBV28; clone size: -; D gene: TRBD2; J gene: TRBJ2-1; CDR3 DNA: TGTGCCAGCACCCTCGGGTGGGAGGGGTACAATGAGCAGTTCTTC; CDR3 protein: CASTLGWEGYNEQFF
V gene: TRBV5-1; clone size: -; D gene: TRBD1; J gene: TRBJ1-1; CDR3 DNA: TGCGCCAGCAGACATCAAGGACAGGGGCTCACTGAAGCTTTCTTT; CDR3 protein: CASRHQGQGLTEAFF
V gene: TRBV15; clone size: -; D gene: -; J gene: TRBJ1-1; CDR3 DNA: TGTGCCACCTCCGGGGGGCCGAACACTGAAGCTTTCTTT; CDR3 protein: CATSGGPNTEAFF
V gene: TRBV9; clone size: -; D gene: TRBD1; J gene: TRBJ2-5; CDR3 DNA: TGTGCCAGCAGCGTATACTCCGGGACAGTGAGAGGAGAGACCCAGTACTTC; CDR3 protein: CASSVYSGTVRGETQYF
V gene: TRBV29-1; clone size: -; D gene: -; J gene: TRBJ1-2; CDR3 DNA: TGCAGCGTTAGGAGGAGCTATGGCTACACCTTC; CDR3 protein: CSVRRSYGYTF
V gene: TRBV27; clone size: -; D gene: -; J gene: TRBJ1-4; CDR3 DNA: TGTGCCAGCAGTTCCAGGTTGAGTAAACTGTTTTTT; CDR3 protein: CASSSRLSKLFF
V gene: TRBV7-3; clone size: once; D gene: TRBD1; J gene: TRBJ1-2; CDR3 DNA: TGTGCCAGCAGCCCGGACAGGGTGGGGTATGGCTACACCTTC; CDR3 protein: CASSPDRVGYGYTF
V gene: TRBV23-1; clone size: -; D gene: -; J gene: TRBJ2-2; CDR3 DNA: TGCGCCAGCAGTCATCCCTGGACAGTAAACACCGGGGAGCTGTTTTTT; CDR3 protein: CASSHPWTVNTGELFF
V gene: TRBV5-1; clone size: -; D gene: TRBD1; J gene: TRBJ2-3; CDR3 DNA: TGCGCCAGCAGCTCCGACAGGGCTCAACCCACAGATACGCAGTATTTT; CDR3 protein: CASSSDRAQPTDTQYF
V gene: TRBV9; clone size: -; D gene: TRBD2; J gene: TRBJ2-2; CDR3 DNA: TGTGCCAGCAGCGTAAGACTAGCGGGGAACACCGGGGAGCTGTTTTTT; CDR3 protein: CASSVRLAGNTGELFF
V gene: TRBV5-1; clone size: -; D gene: -; J gene: TRBJ2-7; CDR3 DNA: TGCGCCAGCAGTCTCCAGGGGAACCACGAGCAGTACTTC; CDR3 protein: CASSLQGNHEQYF
V gene: TRBV7-6; clone size: -; D gene: TRBD1; J gene: TRBJ2-1; CDR3 DNA: TGTGCCAGCAGCCCCCGATTCAGGGGGCACAATGAGCAGTTCTTC; CDR3 protein: CASSPRFRGHNEQFF
V gene: TRBV28; clone size: -; D gene: TRBD2; J gene: TRBJ2-1; CDR3 DNA: TGTGCCAGCAGTTCGGCCGGGACTAGGCCCGTCGAGCAGTTCTTC; CDR3 protein: CASSSAGTRPVEQFF
V gene: TRBV6-5; clone size: -; D gene: TRBD1; J gene: TRBJ2-5; CDR3 DNA: TGTGCCAGCAGTTATCAACGGGCAGGGGGGACCCAGTACTTC; CDR3 protein: CASSYQRAGGTQYF
V gene: TRBV7-3; clone size: -; D gene: TRBD2; J gene: TRBJ2-1; CDR3 DNA: TGTGCCAGCAGCTTAAAGGGTCTAGCGGGAGAGGTTGAGCAGTTCTTC; CDR3 protein: CASSLKGLAGEVEQFF
V gene: TRBV18; clone size: -; D gene: TRBD2; J gene: TRBJ2-2; CDR3 DNA: TGTGCCAGCTCACCTAGCGGGGGCACCGGGGAGCTGTTTTTT; CDR3 protein: CASSPSGGTGELFF
V gene: TRBV7-9; clone size: -; D gene: -; J gene: TRBJ2-1; CDR3 DNA: TGTGCCAGCAGCAAATACTACAATGAGCAGTTCTTC; CDR3 protein: CASSKYYNEQFF
V gene: TRBV19; clone size: -; D gene: -; J gene: TRBJ1-1; CDR3 DNA: TGTGCCAGCCTGAAGGACAGACTGAACACTGAAGCTTTCTTT; CDR3 protein: CASLKDRLNTEAFF
V gene: TRBV10-3; clone size: -; D gene: -; J gene: TRBJ1-2; CDR3 DNA: TGTGCCATCAGTGAATCGAGTGGTGGGGCAGGCGTGGAAGGCTACACCTTC; CDR3 protein: CAISESSGGAGVEGYTF
V gene: TRBV2; clone size: -; D gene: TRBD2; J gene: TRBJ2-7; CDR3 DNA: TGTGCCAGCAGGACTCAGCTAGCGGGAGATTCCTACGAGCAGTACTTC; CDR3 protein: CASRTQLAGDSYEQYF
V gene: TRBV5-6; clone size: -; D gene: -; J gene: TRBJ1-1; CDR3 DNA: TGTGCCAGCAGCTTGGTTCTTAACACTGAAGCTTTCTTT; CDR3 protein: CASSLVLNTEAFF
V gene: TRBV7-8; clone size: few; D gene: TRBD1; J gene: TRBJ2-7; CDR3 DNA: TGTGCCAGCAACGGACAGGGGGGTTTATACGAGCAGTACTTC; CDR3 protein: CASNGQGGLYEQYF
V gene: TRBV10-3; clone size: few; D gene: -; J gene: TRBJ1-1; CDR3 DNA: TGTGCCACAGATAGCTACGGGACACTAAATAAACTCCAGAACACTGAAGCTTTCTTT; CDR3 protein: CATDSYGTLNKLQNTEAFF
V gene: TRBV28; clone size: few; D gene: -; J gene: TRBJ1-1; CDR3 DNA: TGTGCCAGCAGTTTACTGCAGTACACTGAAGCTTTCTTT; CDR3 protein: CASSLLQYTEAFF
V gene: TRBV4-2; clone size: -; D gene: TRBD1; J gene: TRBJ1-5; CDR3 DNA: TGTGCCAGCAGCCAAGATAGTGGCCAGGGGGCTAATCAGCCCCAGCATTTT; CDR3 protein: CASSQDSGQGANQPQHF
V gene: TRBV27; clone size: -; D gene: -; J gene: TRBJ1-2; CDR3 DNA: TGTGCCAGCAGTTTATCCCCCCGACAGGCCTACACCTTC; CDR3 protein: CASSLSPRQAYTF
V gene: TRBV4-3; clone size: -; D gene: -; J gene: TRBJ1-3; CDR3 DNA: TGCGCCAGCAGCCAAGAAAGGGGGAACACCATATATTTT; CDR3 protein: CASSQERGNTIYF
V gene: TRBV7-8; clone size: -; D gene: TRBD1; J gene: TRBJ2-1; CDR3 DNA: TGTGCCAGCAGCTCGGACAGGTACAATGAGCAGTTCTTC; CDR3 protein: CASSSDRYNEQFF
V gene: TRBV20-1; clone size: few; D gene: -; J gene: TRBJ2-1; CDR3 DNA: TGCAGAGCCTTCGGGGACAATGAGCAGTTCTTC; CDR3 protein: CRAFGDNEQFF
V gene: TRBV19; clone size: -; D gene: -; J gene: TRBJ2-7; CDR3 DNA: TGTGCCAGTAGTACAACTAGTCGGTACGAGCAGTACTTC; CDR3 protein: CASSTTSRYEQYF
V gene: TRBV2; clone size: few; D gene: TRBD2; J gene: TRBJ2-3; CDR3 DNA: TGTGCCAGCAGTATAGCGGGAGGGCCTTATACGCAGTATTTT; CDR3 protein: CASSIAGGPYTQYF
V gene: TRBV9; clone size: -; D gene: TRBD1; J gene: TRBJ2-1; CDR3 DNA: TGTGCCAGCAGCGTAGCTAGGACAGGGGCCTACAATGAGCAGTTCTTC; CDR3 protein: CASSVARTGAYNEQFF
V gene: TRBV2; clone size: -; D gene: TRBD2; J gene: TRBJ2-1; CDR3 DNA: TGTGCCAGCAGAGTATGGACTAGCGGTCACAATGAGCAGTTCTTC; CDR3 protein: CASRVWTSGHNEQFF
V gene: TRBV11-2; clone size: -; D gene: -; J gene: TRBJ2-5; CDR3 DNA: TGTGCCAGCAGCTTAGGGCATCAAGAGACCCAGTACTTC; CDR3 protein: CASSLGHQETQYF
V gene: TRBV27; clone size: once; D gene: -; J gene: TRBJ1-2; CDR3 DNA: TGTGCCAGCAGTTACCACAGGACTAACTATGGCTACACCTTC; CDR3 protein: CASSYHRTNYGYTF
V gene: TRBV4-3; clone size: -; D gene: -; J gene: TRBJ2-7; CDR3 DNA: TGCGCCAGCAGCCAAGACCGCACAGGTCACCACGAGCAGTACTTC; CDR3 protein: CASSQDRTGHHEQYF
V gene: TRBV19; clone size: -; D gene: TRBD1; J gene: TRBJ2-3; CDR3 DNA: TGTGCCAGTAGTACTCCGGGACAGGGGATTGCGCAGTATTTT; CDR3 protein: CASSTPGQGIAQYF
V gene: TRBV4-3; clone size: -; D gene: TRBD1; J gene: TRBJ1-3; CDR3 DNA: TGCGCCAGCAGCCAAGTGGGGGACAGTTTCGACACCATATATTTT; CDR3 protein: CASSQVGDSFDTIYF
V gene: TRBV7-3; clone size: -; D gene: TRBD1; J gene: TRBJ1-1; CDR3 DNA: TGTGCCAGCAGCTTAGGGGGGCCGGGACAGGGGGACACTGAAGCTTTCTTT; CDR3 protein: CASSLGGPGQGDTEAFF
V gene: TRBV6-5; clone size: -; D gene: -; J gene: TRBJ2-7; CDR3 DNA: TGTGCCAGCAGTTCCCCAGGGATCTCCTACGAGCAGTACTTC; CDR3 protein: CASSSPGISYEQYF